This record concerns one T cell receptor (beta chain) sequence. This entry comes from a study of blood T cells in healthy people across ages. Primers used in a second PCR of about 7 to 12 cycles were a sample-barcoded 5' primer and a J-beta primer mix. From the 5' RACE reads, TCRdb called clonotypes with MiXCR, one entry per CDR3 protein. The table shows about a million distinct CDR3 sequences, with roughly half occurring only once. Specimen: blood. This TCR was sampled from a woman aged 55-69 years in good health.

The CDR3 loop is CASSDKLNEQFF. Here the CDR3 DNA reads TGTGCCAGCAGCGACAAGCTTAATGAGCAGTTCTTC. The rearrangement links TRBV21-1 to TRBJ2-1. TRBV21-1 is a recognized pseudogene. The CDR3 extends over 12 amino acids.